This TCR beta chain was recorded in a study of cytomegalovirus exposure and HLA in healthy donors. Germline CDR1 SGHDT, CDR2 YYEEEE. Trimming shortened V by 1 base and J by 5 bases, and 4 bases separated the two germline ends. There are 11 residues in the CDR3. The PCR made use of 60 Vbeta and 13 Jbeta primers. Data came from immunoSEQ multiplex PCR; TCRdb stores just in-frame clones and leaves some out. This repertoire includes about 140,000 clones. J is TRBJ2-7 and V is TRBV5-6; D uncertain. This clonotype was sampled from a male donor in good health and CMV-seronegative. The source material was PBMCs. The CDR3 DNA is TGTGCCAGCAGCTTGAGCCACGAGCAGTACTTC. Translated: CASSLSHEQYF.